The 15 T cell receptor beta chains below all came from one sample that was sequenced in a study of T cells in Graves' hyperthyroidism and ophthalmopathy. Template material for amplifying TCR beta CDR3 regions consisted of RNA transcripts. The TCR CDR3 first-round RT-PCR relied on the HTBI primer set. TCRdb recomputed calls from the multiplex PCR reads with MiXCR, one row per CDR3 protein. The sample holds 90,000 to 120,000 distinct CDR3 sequences, 15% to 20% seen once. The sequencing input was blood. The receptors were gathered from a woman aged 45-65 years with Graves' hyperthyroidism.

The sample holds many counts of this clonotype. The V call is TRBV12-3 or TRBV12-4, the J call TRBJ1-6, with TRBD1 identical over 7 bases. The J segment lost 7 bases and the V segment lost 5 bases, leaving 5 bases of the junction unmatched. The CDR3 consists of 14 residues. The CDR3 sequence: CASSNRDRNSPLHF. In DNA form, the CDR3 reads TGTGCCAGCAGTAACCGGGACAGAAATTCACCCCTCCACTTT.

This clonotype showed up many times. The rearrangement uses TRBV7-6 and TRBJ2-1; weak D call: TRBD2 (5 bases). CDR3 length: 14 amino acids. Per the germline V gene, CDR1 is SGHVS and CDR2 is FNYEAQ. Trimming left V 0 bases short and J 5 bases short, with 8 bases between. CDR3 sequence reads: CASSLALEDNEQFF. The CDR3 DNA is TGTGCCAGCAGCTTAGCGCTGGAGGACAATGAGCAGTTCTTC.

The CDR3 sequence is CASSSDGIMNTEAFF. In DNA, the CDR3 is TGTGCCAGCAGCTCGGACGGCATCATGAACACTGAAGCTTTCTTT. The chain combines TRBV11-1 with TRBJ1-1, with D unresolved. The CDR3 covers 15 residues. From germline, CDR1 is SGHAT and CDR2 FQDESV (reference sequence). V dropped 4 bases and J dropped 0 bases, with 12 bases sitting between them.

This clonotype has ten or more counts. The rearrangement uses TRBV6-1 and TRBJ2-1; TRBD2 matches at 7 bases. This CDR3 comprises 17 residues. The junction had 19 bases not matched to a gene; V was cut back by 6 bases and J by 8 bases. The germline CDR1 and CDR2 sequences are MNHNS and SASEGT. The CDR3 protein is CASRGYSAGRRLDEQFF. The DNA for the CDR3 is TGTGCCAGCAGGGGGTACTCAGCGGGGAGGCGTCTCGATGAGCAGTTCTTC.

Ten or more counts support this clonotype. V gene TRBV27 combines with J gene TRBJ2-7; tentatively, D is TRBD1 (5 bases). There are 15 residues in the CDR3. The V gene lost 6 bases and the J gene lost 4 bases, with 19 bases spanning the gap. Germline V gene lookup returns CDR1 MNHEY and CDR2 SMNVEV (reference sequence). Here the CDR3 reads CASRPAGHLFYEQYV. The CDR3 coding sequence is TGTGCCAGCAGACCCGCAGGACACCTGTTTTACGAGCAGTACGTC.

This clonotype has a handful of counts. Written as DNA, the CDR3 is TGTGCCAGCAGCCTCGGGGGGTTAGCTAACTATGGCTACACCTTC. It encodes CASSLGGLANYGYTF. The chain has TRBV7-3 and TRBJ1-2; TRBD1 is a possible D gene (5 bases). The CDR3 consists of 15 residues. CDR1 is SGHTA and CDR2 is FQGTGA in the germline V gene. Trimming cost V 5 bases and J 0 bases, with 13 bases left between them. Full variable domain (rest looked up from reference TRBV7-3 and TRBJ1-2): GAGVSQTPSNKVTEKGKYVELRCDPISGHTALYWYRQSLGQGPEFLIYFQGTGAADDSGLPNDRFFAVRPEGSVSTLKIQRTERGDSAVYLCASSLGGLANYGYTFGSGTRLTVV.

This clonotype has a count of ten or more. The rearrangement links TRBV5-1 to TRBJ2-7; 9 positions agree with TRBD2. V gave up 4 bases and J gave up 4 bases; unmatched junction bases: 15. CDR1 and CDR2 from the germline V gene are SGHRS and YFSETQ. The CDR3 runs to 17 residues. The DNA for the CDR3 is TGCGCCAGCAGCCCCGGGGCGTCTAGCGGGGAGGATTACGAGCAGTACTTC. Translating gives CASSPGASSGEDYEQYF.

The V call is TRBV6-5, the J call TRBJ2-3, with 13 bases lining up with TRBD2. Germline V gene sequence: CDR1 MNHEY, CDR2 SVGAGI. There are 16 residues in the CDR3. The J segment lost 3 bases and the V segment lost 2 bases, leaving 2 bases of the junction unmatched. The CDR3 DNA is TGTGCCAGCAGTTACCAACTAGCGGGAGGGACAGATACGCAGTATTTT. It yields the protein CASSYQLAGGTDTQYF.

This clonotype was counted many times. The chain carries TRBV27 and TRBJ2-1; 8 bases fit TRBD2. After removal of 7 bases from V and 6 bases from J, the junction contained 14 bases not matched to a gene. Germline CDR1 is MNHEY and CDR2 is SMNVEV (reference sequence). This CDR3 comprises 16 residues. CDR3 bases: TGTGCCAGCACCTTTCGAACTAGCGGCAGAACCAATGAGCAGTTCTTC. Translated: CASTFRTSGRTNEQFF.

This clonotype was seen repeatedly, ten times or more. The genes are TRBV28 and TRBJ1-2, with no clear D. This CDR3 spans 12 amino acids. The germline gives CDR1 MDHEN, CDR2 SYDVKM. Trimming removed 3 bases at V and 12 bases at J, with 14 bases between. The DNA of the CDR3 is TGTGCCAGCAGTTTGTCCCCGTTGGGTCACACCTTC. Encoded protein: CASSLSPLGHTF.

This clonotype was detected ten times or more. The rearrangement links TRBV27 to TRBJ2-4, with D perhaps TRBD1 (6 bases). Germline lookup yields CDR1 MNHEY and CDR2 SMNVEV (reference sequence). This CDR3 region has 14 residues. The V end lost 0 bases, the J end lost 5 bases, and 8 bases lay between the germline ends. CDR3 region: CASSLSGAQNIQYF. The CDR3 bases are TGTGCCAGCAGTTTATCGGGGGCCCAAAACATTCAGTACTTC.

This clonotype was counted many times. Here the CDR3 reads CASKSRDSPRPQHF. The DNA of the CDR3 is TGTGCCAGTAAGAGTCGGGACAGTCCAAGGCCCCAGCATTTT. The rearrangement links TRBV19 to TRBJ1-5; 7 positions agree with TRBD1. This CDR3 contains 14 residues. The germline V gene has CDR1 LNHDA and CDR2 SQIVND (reference sequence). V shed 7 bases and J 9 bases; nucleotides not matched to a gene: 12.

This clonotype has ten or more counts. The V and J genes are TRBV5-5 and TRBJ2-5, with TRBD1 identical over 10 bases. The CDR3 is 15 residues long. CDR1 and CDR2 from the germline V gene are SGHKS and YYEKEE (reference sequence). With 3 bases clipped from V and 5 bases from J, the junction kept 7 bases outside the gene matches. DNA for the CDR3: TGTGCCAGCAGCTCATCGACAGGGGGCGGTGAGACCCAGTACTTC. Protein product: CASSSSTGGGETQYF. Full variable domain (rest looked up from reference TRBV5-5 and TRBJ2-5): DAGVTQSPTHLIKTRGQQVTLRCSPISGHKSVSWYQQVLGQGPQFIFQYYEKEERGRGNFPDRFSARQFPNYSSELNVNALLLGDSALYLCASSSSTGGGETQYFGPGTRLLVL.

This clonotype has a count of ten or more. V gene TRBV20-1 combines with J gene TRBJ2-3; 9 bases map to TRBD2. Germline V gene lookup returns CDR1 DFQATT and CDR2 SNEGSKA (reference sequence). J lost 1 base, V lost 1 base, and 3 bases had no gene match. CDR3 length: 15 amino acids. The chain's CDR3 is CSARVIAGGTDTQYF. CDR3 bases: TGCAGTGCTAGAGTAATAGCGGGAGGCACAGATACGCAGTATTTT.

Details on this clonotype: A junction end diverges from the germline sequence, so it may reflect a read error. The V and J genes are TRBV20-1 and TRBJ2-4; D is ambiguous. The CDR3 totals 14 residues. CDR1 DFQATT and CDR2 SNEGSKA come from the germline V gene (reference sequence). The CDR3 sequence is CGARDPSAENIQYF. The CDR3 DNA follows: TGCGGTGCTAGAGATCCCAGTGCCGAAAACATTCAGTACTTC.